This T cell receptor (beta chain) came from a study of beta chain features in type 1 diabetes. General observations from the study: Type 1 diabetes patients showed a moderate but significant shortening of TCRB CDR3s in all four CD4+ subsets.

A remark on this clone: The target antigen is unknown.

The sequenced template was cDNA made from the entire isolated RNA. Libraries were prepared by immunoSEQ multiplex PCR; TCRdb keeps only in-frame clonotypes and omits some of them. Found here are a few hundred thousand clones, about 20% of them singletons; the top ten hold under 0.05%. Per the germline V gene, CDR1 is SGHNT and CDR2 is YYREEE (reference sequence). The CDR3 extends over 14 amino acids. V lost 4 bases and J 1 base, leaving 11 bases between the germline ends. This TCR was recovered from a young woman in good health. V and J are TRBV5-4 and TRBJ2-5; perhaps TRBD2 as D (5 bases). Sequenced sample: naive CD4+ T cells from blood. The CDR3 DNA follows: TGTGCCAGCAGCGCCGCGGGCAGCCAAGAGACCCAGTACTTC. It encodes CASSAAGSQETQYF.